A single sample gave rise to the 10 T cell receptor beta chains below, sequenced in a study of T cell responses to AZD1222 COVID-19 vaccine. The assay was immunoSEQ multiplex PCR, and TCRdb's table has in-frame clones only and misses some. The top ten hold around 8% of the sample, which has approximately 90,000 clones, about 91% seen once. The source material was peripheral blood, sampled on day 0 of AZD1222 vaccination. Source of these receptors: an adult in good health.

CDR3: CASSSWSDYSNQPQHF. The CDR3 DNA sequence: TGTGCCAGCAGTTCCTGGTCAGATTATAGCAATCAGCCCCAGCATTTT. The gene calls are TRBV28 and TRBJ1-5; D is unclear. Looked up from germline, CDR1 is MDHEN and CDR2 is SYDVKM. Trimming left V 4 bases short and J 0 bases short, with 13 bases between. CDR3 length: 16 residues.

This clone appeared a few times. This chain joins TRBV7-9 and TRBJ1-2; weak D call: TRBD1 (5 bases). CDR1 and CDR2 from the germline V gene are SEHNR and FQNEAQ (reference sequence). Trimming shortened V by 5 bases and J by 2 bases, and 15 bases separated the two germline ends. The CDR3 runs 15 residues. Written as DNA, the CDR3 is TGTGCCAGCAGCAGTACCGGGACGGTGAACTATGGCTACACCTTC. Translated, it gives CASSSTGTVNYGYTF.

The chain is built from TRBV19 and TRBJ2-3; 12 bases are a match to TRBD2. The length of the CDR3 is 16 residues. Germline CDR1 is LNHDA and CDR2 is SQIVND (reference sequence). The junction had 1 base not matched to a gene; V was cut back by 3 bases and J by 0 bases. CDR3 in amino acids: CASSILAGGSTDTQYF. The CDR3 coding sequence is TGTGCCAGTAGTATTCTAGCGGGAGGGAGCACAGATACGCAGTATTTT. Full variable domain (missing parts from reference TRBV19 and TRBJ2-3): DGGITQSPKYLFRKEGQNVTLSCEQNLNHDAMYWYRQDPGQGLRLIYYSQIVNDFQKGDIAEGYSVSREKKESFPLTVTSAQKNPTAFYLCASSILAGGSTDTQYFGPGTRLTVL.

The gene calls are TRBV19 and TRBJ2-3; D may be TRBD1 (6 bases). CDR3 length equals 15 residues. With 4 bases removed from V and 3 bases from J, the gap between germline ends came to 14 bases. Looked up from germline, CDR1 is LNHDA and CDR2 is SQIVND (reference sequence). The CDR3 DNA sequence: TGTGCCAGTAGTAGTACAGGGCTGGGGACAGATACGCAGTATTTT. Amino acid sequence: CASSSTGLGTDTQYF.

This clone was recorded once. The rearrangement joins TRBV7-9 to TRBJ1-2; the match to TRBD1 covers 8 bases. V dropped 1 base and J dropped 4; count of bases not matched to a gene: 11. CDR1 SEHNR and CDR2 FQNEAQ come from the germline V gene (reference sequence). The CDR3 spans 17 residues. Written as DNA, the CDR3 is TGTGCCAGCAGCTTAGGCTTGGGCATTGGGACAGGCTATGGCTACACCTTC. The encoded protein is CASSLGLGIGTGYGYTF.

This chain uses TRBV9 with TRBJ1-1; D remains unclear. This CDR3 comprises 14 residues. Germline V gene lookup returns CDR1 SGDLS and CDR2 YYNGEE. Trimming removed 0 bases from V and 5 bases from J, with 11 bases in between. CDR3 bases: TGTGCCAGCAGCGTAGGATGGTCAGAAACTGAAGCTTTCTTT. It codes for CASSVGWSETEAFF.

V is TRBV5-1 and J is TRBJ1-1; 12 bases agree with TRBD1. V dropped 0 bases and J dropped 6; count of bases not matched to a gene: 6. Germline assignment: CDR1 SGHRS and CDR2 YFSETQ. This CDR3 has 16 residues. CDR3 region: CASSLVRDRGRPEAFF. CDR3 coding DNA: TGCGCCAGCAGCTTGGTGAGGGACAGGGGGCGACCTGAAGCTTTCTTT.

The chain uses TRBV6-6 and TRBJ2-5; D gene ambiguous. There are 11 residues in the CDR3. The germline gives CDR1 MNHNY, CDR2 SVGAGI (reference sequence). V lost 5 bases, J lost 5 bases, and 6 bases lay in between. CDR3 sequence reads: CASSPFETQYF. In DNA, the CDR3 is TGTGCCAGCAGTCCGTTCGAGACCCAGTACTTC.

V usage is TRBV18 and J usage is TRBJ2-3; 10 positions agree with TRBD2. The CDR3 contains 15 residues. Per the germline V gene, CDR1 is KGHSH and CDR2 is LQKENI. J gave up 0 bases and V 3 bases, and 0 bases lay outside the gene matches. The CDR3 loop is CASSPSGRSTDTQYF. For the CDR3, the DNA is TGTGCCAGCTCACCTAGCGGGAGGAGCACAGATACGCAGTATTTT.

The chain joins TRBV9 to TRBJ2-2; 9 nucleotides agree with TRBD2. The V gene end was trimmed by 4 bases and the J gene end by 2 bases; junction bases not matched to a gene: 3. The CDR3 runs to 15 residues. CDR1 and CDR2 (germline): SGDLS, YYNGEE. The CDR3 DNA is TGTGCCAGCAGCAATAGCGGGGGAAACACCGGGGAGCTGTTTTTT. This codes for CASSNSGGNTGELFF. The complete variable domain, with remaining parts taken from reference TRBV9 and TRBJ2-2, reads DSGVTQTPKHLITATGQRVTLRCSPRSGDLSVYWYQQSLDQGLQFLIQYYNGEERAKGNILERFSAQQFPDLHSELNLSSLELGDSALYFCASSNSGGNTGELFFGEGSRLTVL.